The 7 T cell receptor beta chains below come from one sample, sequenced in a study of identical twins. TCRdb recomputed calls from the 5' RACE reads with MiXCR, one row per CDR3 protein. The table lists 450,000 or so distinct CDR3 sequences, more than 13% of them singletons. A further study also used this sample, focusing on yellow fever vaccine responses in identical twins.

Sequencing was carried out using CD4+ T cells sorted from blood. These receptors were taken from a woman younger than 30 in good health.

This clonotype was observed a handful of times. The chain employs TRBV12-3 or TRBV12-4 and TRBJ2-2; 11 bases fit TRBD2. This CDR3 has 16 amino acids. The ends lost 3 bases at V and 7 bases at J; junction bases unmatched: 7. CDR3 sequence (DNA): TGTGCCAGCAGTTTTAAACTAGCGGGAGTAATCGGGGAGCTGTTTTTT. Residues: CASSFKLAGVIGELFF.

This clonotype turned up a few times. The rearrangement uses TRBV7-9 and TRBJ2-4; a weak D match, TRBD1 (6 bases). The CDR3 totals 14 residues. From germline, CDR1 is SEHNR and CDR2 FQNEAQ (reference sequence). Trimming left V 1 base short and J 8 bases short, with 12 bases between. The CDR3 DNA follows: TGTGCCAGCAGCTTAGAGGCCAGGGGTGACATTCAGTACTTC. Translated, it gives CASSLEARGDIQYF.

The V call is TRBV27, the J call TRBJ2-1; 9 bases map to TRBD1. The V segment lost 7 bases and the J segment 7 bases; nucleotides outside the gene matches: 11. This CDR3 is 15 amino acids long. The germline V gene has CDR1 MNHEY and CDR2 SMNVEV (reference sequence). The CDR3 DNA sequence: TGTGCCAGCAACCAGGCCGGGACAGGGAGGAATGAGCAGTTCTTC. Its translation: CASNQAGTGRNEQFF.

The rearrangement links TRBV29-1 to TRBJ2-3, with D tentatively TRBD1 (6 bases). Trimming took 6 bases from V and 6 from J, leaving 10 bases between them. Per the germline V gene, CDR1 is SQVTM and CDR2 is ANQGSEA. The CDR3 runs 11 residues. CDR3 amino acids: CSVRGSDTQYF. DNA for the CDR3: TGCAGCGTGAGGGGGTCGGATACGCAGTATTTT.

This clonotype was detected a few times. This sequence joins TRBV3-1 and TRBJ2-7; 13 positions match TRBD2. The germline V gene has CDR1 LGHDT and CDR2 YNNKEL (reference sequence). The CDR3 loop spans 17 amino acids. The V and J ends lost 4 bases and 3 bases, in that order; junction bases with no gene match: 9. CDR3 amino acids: CASSRQGLAGKNYEQYF. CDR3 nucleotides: TGTGCCAGCAGCCGGCAGGGACTAGCGGGGAAAAACTACGAGCAGTACTTC.

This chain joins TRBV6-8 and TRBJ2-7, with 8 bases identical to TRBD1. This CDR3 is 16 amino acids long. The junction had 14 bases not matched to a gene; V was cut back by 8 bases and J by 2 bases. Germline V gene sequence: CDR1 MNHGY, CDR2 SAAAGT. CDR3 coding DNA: TGTGCCAGCTACCCTACGGGACAGGTCCTCCCCTACGAGCAGTACTTC. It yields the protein CASYPTGQVLPYEQYF.

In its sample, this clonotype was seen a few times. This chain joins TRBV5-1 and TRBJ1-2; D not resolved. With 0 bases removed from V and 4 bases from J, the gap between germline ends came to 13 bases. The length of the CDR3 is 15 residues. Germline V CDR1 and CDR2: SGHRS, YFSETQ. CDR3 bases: TGCGCCAGCAGCTTGGAGGGTTCACCTGCCTATGGCTACACCTTC. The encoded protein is CASSLEGSPAYGYTF.